The entry that follows covers one T cell receptor (beta chain) sequence. Its antigen remains unknown. This sample was taken from a study of circulating tumor DNA in untreated peripheral T-cell lymphoma. Study-wide results and caveats: Roughly 37% of serially sampled patients cleared ctDNA after two cycles. Tumor-specific clonotypes were found in about three quarters of patients. In a couple of patients, ctDNA persisted after therapy without relapse for over 9 years.

The table came from immunoSEQ multiplex PCR; TCRdb's copy has only in-frame clones and leaves some out. The data hold 370 or so clones, with about 88% observed a single time. The sample comprised cell-free DNA from blood serum. This sequence originates from a human donor with peripheral T-cell lymphoma.

The CDR3 bases are TGTGCCAGCAGTCTGCGGTTGTACAATGAGCAGTTCTTC. It yields the protein CASSLRLYNEQFF. V is TRBV2 and J is TRBJ2-1; D unresolved. Germline loops: CDR1 SNHLY, CDR2 FYNNEI. Between the trimmed V and J ends, which lost 5 bases and 4 bases, there was a span of 9 bases. The CDR3 has 13 residues.